The rows below give T cell receptor beta chains drawn from one sample of a study of T cell clusters in autoimmune cytopenias. From the multiplex PCR reads, TCRdb lists one entry per CDR3 protein and no DNA. There are more than 4,000 distinct CDR3 sequences in the sample, with over 20% held by the top ten. The sequenced sample consisted of peripheral blood. All receptors come from a human donor with an autoimmune cytopenia or autoimmune hepatitis (not recorded which). Each CDR3 is given with its conserved first and last residue. Fields, in order: V gene, clone size, J gene, CDR3 protein. Only some rows state a clone size, as once, few, many or a class for expanded clones.

TRBV12-3/TRBV12-4,medium-sized,TRBJ2-1,CASRDQGAPGNEQFF
TRBV12-3/TRBV12-4,.,TRBJ2-1,CASSFRTHEQFF
TRBV5-6,medium-sized,TRBJ1-6,CASSLVSGGGSYNSPLHF
TRBV14,medium-sized,TRBJ1-2,CASSQGMFYYGYTF
TRBV14,.,TRBJ1-6,CASSLAGRGISPLHF
TRBV20-1,.,TRBJ1-5,CSASYPGLPQHF
TRBV12-3/TRBV12-4,.,TRBJ2-1,CASSFSGGNNNEQFF
TRBV15,medium-sized,TRBJ1-6,CATSISIGSYNSPLHF
TRBV13,.,TRBJ2-1,CASSSRTADNEQFF
TRBV12-3/TRBV12-4,medium-sized,TRBJ2-1,CASTLGAGNNEQFF
TRBV19,.,TRBJ1-5,CATKDREGAQPQHF
TRBV28,.,TRBJ2-1,CASSLWPGTSGGPSSYNEQFF
TRBV24-1,medium-sized,TRBJ2-6,CATSDTRAGANVLTF
TRBV19,medium-sized,TRBJ2-7,CASRGRNSYEQYF
TRBV18,.,TRBJ2-4,CASSPGLAKNIQYF
TRBV27,.,TRBJ2-1,CASSPGSSYEQFF
TRBV7-2,.,TRBJ2-2,CASSLQGLGNTGELFF
TRBV29-1,medium-sized,TRBJ2-7,CSVRPGQGIYEQYF
TRBV5-4,.,TRBJ2-1,CASSSGQGYYNEQFF
TRBV5-4,medium-sized,TRBJ2-5,CASSGGPYQETQYF
TRBV29-1,large,TRBJ2-2,CSVYLATGELFF
TRBV24-1,.,TRBJ1-1,CATSDPRVSGTEAFF
TRBV5-6,medium-sized,TRBJ1-2,CASSPDGMRGYTF
TRBV19,medium-sized,TRBJ2-2,CASSHREGTGELFF
TRBV19,medium-sized,TRBJ2-7,CASSARHHTGTSGRDSYEQYF
TRBV7-9,medium-sized,TRBJ2-7,CASSLEYSGRPYEQYF
TRBV20-1,.,TRBJ2-1,CSAPGTLSSSSYNEQFF
TRBV6-1,medium-sized,TRBJ2-1,CASSEGTGEQFF
TRBV6-5,medium-sized,TRBJ2-3,CASSEEPPTQYF